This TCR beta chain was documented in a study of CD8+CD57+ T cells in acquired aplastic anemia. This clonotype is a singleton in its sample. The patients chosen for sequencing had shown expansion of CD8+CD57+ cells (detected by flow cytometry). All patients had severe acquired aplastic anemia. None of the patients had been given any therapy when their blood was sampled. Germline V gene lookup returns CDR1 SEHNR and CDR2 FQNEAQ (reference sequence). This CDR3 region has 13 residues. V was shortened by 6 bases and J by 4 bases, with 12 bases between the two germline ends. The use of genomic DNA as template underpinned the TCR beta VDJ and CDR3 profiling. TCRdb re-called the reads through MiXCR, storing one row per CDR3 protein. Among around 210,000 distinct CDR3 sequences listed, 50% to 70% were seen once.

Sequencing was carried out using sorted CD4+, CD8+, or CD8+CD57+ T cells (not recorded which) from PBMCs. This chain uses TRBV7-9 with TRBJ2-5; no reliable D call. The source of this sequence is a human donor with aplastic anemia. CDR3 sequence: CASSRQTSETQYF. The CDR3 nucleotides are TGTGCCAGCAGTCGTCAAACATCAGAGACCCAGTACTTC.